This T cell receptor beta chain emerged from a study of regulatory T cells in long-lasting Graves disease. The time point is: persistent/refractory GD, antithyroid drugs over 5 years with positive TRAb. PBMC RNA was the source of the TCR library. The CDR3 covers 16 residues. The V end lost 5 bases, the J end lost 0 bases, and 14 bases lay between the germline ends. Germline CDR1 reads SGHTA; CDR2 reads FQGNSA. In building TCR beta libraries, iRepertoire HTBI primers were used together with Arm-PCR of CDR3 regions. From the multiplex PCR reads, TCRdb called clonotypes with MiXCR, one entry per CDR3 protein. The sample records some 450,000 distinct CDR3 sequences, 20% to 25% being singletons. This clonotype was found a few times.

The TCR originated in a female donor with Graves disease. Material: peripheral blood mononuclear cells (PBMCs), obtained when the disease was refractory, from a patient treated with antithyroid drugs. The genes are TRBV7-2 and TRBJ1-3; D gene unclear. CDR3 DNA sequence: TGTGCCAGCAGCCCGTTCCACGGCGTCTCTGGAAACACCATATATTTT. Protein: CASSPFHGVSGNTIYF.